This T cell receptor beta chain was sequenced during a study of blood T cell repertoires in COVID-19. Study context: The United States, Italy and Spain were the sources of the acute and convalescent COVID-19 samples.

Profiled with immunoSEQ multiplex PCR; TCRdb holds only in-frame clones, not every one. The sample includes about 98,000 clones, about 80% of them seen just once. The V end lost 0 bases, the J end lost 5 bases, and 13 bases lay between the germline ends. Germline CDR1 LGHNT, CDR2 FRNRAP. This CDR3 is 15 amino acids long. This receptor was identified in a man aged 65-85 years with acute or convalescent COVID-19. This rearrangement joins TRBV12-5 to TRBJ1-1; TRBD1 is a possible D gene (6 bases). The sample comprised peripheral blood. The CDR3 DNA is TGTGCTAGTGGTTTGGTTGGTACAGGGTGTACTGAAGCTTTCTTT. It yields the protein CASGLVGTGCTEAFF.